The clone carrying this TCR beta chain was picked up a small number of times. The sample comes from a study of blood T cell repertoires in COVID-19. Only in-frame clones appear in the TCRdb table, and some are missing; sequencing was by immunoSEQ multiplex PCR. This table has 350,000 or so clones, 80% to 90% appearing once. This CDR3 has 12 residues. Trimming removed 4 bases from V and 6 bases from J, with 11 bases in between. Germline CDR1 is SGDLS and CDR2 is YYNGEE. Specimen: peripheral blood. This chain links TRBV9 with TRBJ2-7; TRBD2 might be the D (5 bases). The TCR comes from a man aged 25 to 40 with active or convalescent COVID-19. For the CDR3, the DNA is TGTGCCAGCAGCCCTCAACGGGGCGAGCAGTACTTC. This translates into CASSPQRGEQYF. The full variable domain, in which reference TRBV9 and TRBJ2-7 provide the parts outside the CDR3, is DSGVTQTPKHLITATGQRVTLRCSPRSGDLSVYWYQQSLDQGLQFLIQYYNGEERAKGNILERFSAQQFPDLHSELNLSSLELGDSALYFCASSPQRGEQYFGPGTRLTVT.